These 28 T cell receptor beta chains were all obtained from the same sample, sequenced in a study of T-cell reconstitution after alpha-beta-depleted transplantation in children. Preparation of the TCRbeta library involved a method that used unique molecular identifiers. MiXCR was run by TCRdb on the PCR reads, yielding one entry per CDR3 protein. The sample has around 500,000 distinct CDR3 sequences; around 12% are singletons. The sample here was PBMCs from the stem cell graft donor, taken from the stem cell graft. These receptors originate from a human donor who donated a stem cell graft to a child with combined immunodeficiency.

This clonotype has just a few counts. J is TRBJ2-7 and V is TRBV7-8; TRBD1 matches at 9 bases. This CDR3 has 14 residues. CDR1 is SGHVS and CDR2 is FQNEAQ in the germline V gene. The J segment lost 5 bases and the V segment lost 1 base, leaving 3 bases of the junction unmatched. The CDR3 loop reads CASSLGDRADEQYF. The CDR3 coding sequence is TGTGCCAGCAGCTTAGGGGACAGGGCGGACGAGCAGTACTTC.

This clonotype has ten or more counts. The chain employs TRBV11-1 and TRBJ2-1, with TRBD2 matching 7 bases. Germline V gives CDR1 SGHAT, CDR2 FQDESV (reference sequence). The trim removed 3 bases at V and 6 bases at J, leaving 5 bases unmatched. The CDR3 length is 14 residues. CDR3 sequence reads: CASSFGAGSNEQFF. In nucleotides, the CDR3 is TGTGCCAGCAGCTTCGGAGCGGGAAGCAATGAGCAGTTCTTC.

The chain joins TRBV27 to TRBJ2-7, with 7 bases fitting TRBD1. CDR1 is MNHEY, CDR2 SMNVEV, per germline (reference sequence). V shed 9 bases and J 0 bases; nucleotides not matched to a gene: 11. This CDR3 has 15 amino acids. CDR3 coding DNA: TGTGCCAGTCAATTCTCCGGGACAGCCTCCTACGAGCAGTACTTC. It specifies CASQFSGTASYEQYF.

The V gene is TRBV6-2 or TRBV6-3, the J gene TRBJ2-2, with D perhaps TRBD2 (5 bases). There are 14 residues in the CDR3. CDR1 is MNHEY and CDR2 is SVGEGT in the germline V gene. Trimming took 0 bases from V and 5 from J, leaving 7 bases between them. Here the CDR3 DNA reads TGTGCCAGCAGTTACTCGCCGGGAACCGGGGAGCTGTTTTTT. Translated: CASSYSPGTGELFF.

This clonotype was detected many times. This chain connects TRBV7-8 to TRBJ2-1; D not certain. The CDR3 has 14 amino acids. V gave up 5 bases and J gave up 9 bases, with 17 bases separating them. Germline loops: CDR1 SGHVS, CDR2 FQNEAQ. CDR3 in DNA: TGTGCCAGCAGCCAGGACCCAGTGGATGGTGAGCAGTTCTTC. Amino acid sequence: CASSQDPVDGEQFF.

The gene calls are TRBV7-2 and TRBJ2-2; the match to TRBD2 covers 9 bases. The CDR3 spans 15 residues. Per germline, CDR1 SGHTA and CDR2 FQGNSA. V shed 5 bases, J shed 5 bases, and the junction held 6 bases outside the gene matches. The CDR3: CASSRSGSRTGELFF. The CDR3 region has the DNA TGTGCCAGCAGCCGTAGCGGGAGTAGGACCGGGGAGCTGTTTTTT.

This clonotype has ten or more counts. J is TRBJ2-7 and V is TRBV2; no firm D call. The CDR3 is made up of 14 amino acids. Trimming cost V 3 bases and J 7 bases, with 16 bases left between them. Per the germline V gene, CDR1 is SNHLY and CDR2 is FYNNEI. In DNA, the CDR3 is TGTGCCAGCAGTGAGGGCGATAGTTGGTGGGAGCAGTACTTC. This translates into CASSEGDSWWEQYF.

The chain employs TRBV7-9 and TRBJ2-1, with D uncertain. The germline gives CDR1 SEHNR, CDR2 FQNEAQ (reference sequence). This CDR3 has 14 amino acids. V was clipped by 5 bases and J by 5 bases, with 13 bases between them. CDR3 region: CASSLVQLDNEQFF. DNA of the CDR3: TGTGCCAGCAGCCTAGTGCAGCTCGACAATGAGCAGTTCTTC.

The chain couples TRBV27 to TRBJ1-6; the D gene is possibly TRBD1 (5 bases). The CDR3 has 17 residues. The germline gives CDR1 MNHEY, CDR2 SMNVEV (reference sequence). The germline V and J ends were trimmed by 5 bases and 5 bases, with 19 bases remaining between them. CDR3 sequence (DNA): TGTGCCAGCAGTCGATCCCCGGGGGTGGGCCATAATTCACCCCTCCACTTT. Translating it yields CASSRSPGVGHNSPLHF.

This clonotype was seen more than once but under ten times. As DNA, the CDR3 is TGTGCCAGCAGCCCGAGTTTGGTTTACGAGCAGTACTTC. Its protein product is CASSPSLVYEQYF. The chain couples TRBV12-3 or TRBV12-4 to TRBJ2-7; D is ambiguous. V lost 6 bases, J lost 4 bases, and 13 bases lay in between. The CDR3 loop spans 13 amino acids.

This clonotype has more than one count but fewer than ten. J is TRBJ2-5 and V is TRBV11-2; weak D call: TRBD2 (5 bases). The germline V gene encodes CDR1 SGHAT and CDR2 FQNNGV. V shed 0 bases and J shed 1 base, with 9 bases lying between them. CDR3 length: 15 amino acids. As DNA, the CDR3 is TGTGCCAGCAGCTTAGATAGCGCATCCCAAGAGACCCAGTACTTC. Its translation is CASSLDSASQETQYF.

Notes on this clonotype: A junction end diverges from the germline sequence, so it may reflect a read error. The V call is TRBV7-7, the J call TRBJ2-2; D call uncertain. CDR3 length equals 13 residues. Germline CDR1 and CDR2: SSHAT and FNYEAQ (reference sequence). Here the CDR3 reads CASSLDLAGELFF. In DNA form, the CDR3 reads TGTGCTAGCAGCTTAGATTTAGCCGGGGAGCTGTTTTTT.

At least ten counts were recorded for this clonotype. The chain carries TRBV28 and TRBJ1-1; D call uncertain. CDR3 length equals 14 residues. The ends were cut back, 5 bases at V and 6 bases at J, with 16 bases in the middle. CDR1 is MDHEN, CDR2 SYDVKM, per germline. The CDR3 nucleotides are TGTGCCAGCAGTCCAACCGACGGGAGGTCTGAAGCTTTCTTT. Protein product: CASSPTDGRSEAFF. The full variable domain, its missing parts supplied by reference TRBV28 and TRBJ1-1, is DVKVTQSSRYLVKRTGEKVFLECVQDMDHENMFWYRQDPGLGLRLIYFSYDVKMKEKGDIPEGYSVSREKKERFSLILESASTNQTSMYLCASSPTDGRSEAFFGQGTRLTVV.

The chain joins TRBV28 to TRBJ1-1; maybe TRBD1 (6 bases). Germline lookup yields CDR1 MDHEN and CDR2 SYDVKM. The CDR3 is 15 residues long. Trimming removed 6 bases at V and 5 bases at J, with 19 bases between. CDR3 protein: CASRYGGRGETEAFF. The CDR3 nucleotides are TGTGCCAGCAGATACGGGGGGCGGGGAGAAACTGAAGCTTTCTTT.

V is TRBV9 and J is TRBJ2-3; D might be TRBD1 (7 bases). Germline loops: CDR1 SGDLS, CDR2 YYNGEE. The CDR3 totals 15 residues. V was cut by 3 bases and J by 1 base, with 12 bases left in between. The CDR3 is CASSGDREGTDTQYF. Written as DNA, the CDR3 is TGTGCCAGCAGCGGAGACAGGGAGGGCACAGATACGCAGTATTTT.

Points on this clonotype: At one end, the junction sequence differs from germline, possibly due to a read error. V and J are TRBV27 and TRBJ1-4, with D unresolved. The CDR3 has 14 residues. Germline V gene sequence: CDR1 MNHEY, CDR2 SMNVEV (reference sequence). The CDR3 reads CASSFRAEVSPLLF. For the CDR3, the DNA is TGTGCCAGCAGTTTCCGGGCCGAGGTGAGCCCTCTCCTCTTT.

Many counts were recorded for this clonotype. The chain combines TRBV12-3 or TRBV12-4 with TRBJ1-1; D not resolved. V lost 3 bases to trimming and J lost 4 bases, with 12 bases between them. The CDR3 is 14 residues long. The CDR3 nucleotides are TGTGCCAGCAGTTTGGGTGGGAGCCTCACTGAAGCTTTCTTT. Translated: CASSLGGSLTEAFF.

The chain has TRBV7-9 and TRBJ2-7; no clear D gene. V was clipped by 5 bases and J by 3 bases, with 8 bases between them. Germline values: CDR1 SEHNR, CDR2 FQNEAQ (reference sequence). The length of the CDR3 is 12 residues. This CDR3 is CASSKTYYEQYF. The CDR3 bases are TGTGCCAGCAGCAAGACATACTACGAGCAGTACTTC.

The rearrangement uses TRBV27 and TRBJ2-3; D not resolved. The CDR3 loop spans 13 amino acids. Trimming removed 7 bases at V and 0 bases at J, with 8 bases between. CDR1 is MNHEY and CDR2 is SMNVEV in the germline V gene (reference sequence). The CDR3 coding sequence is TGTGCCAGCACCTCTATGAGCACAGATACGCAGTATTTT. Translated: CASTSMSTDTQYF.

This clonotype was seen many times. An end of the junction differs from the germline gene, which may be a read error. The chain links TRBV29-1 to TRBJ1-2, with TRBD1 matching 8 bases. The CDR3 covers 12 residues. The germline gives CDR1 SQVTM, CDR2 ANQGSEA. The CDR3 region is CSVGEGDRPPDF. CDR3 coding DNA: TGCAGCGTTGGAGAAGGGGACAGGCCTCCGGACTTC.

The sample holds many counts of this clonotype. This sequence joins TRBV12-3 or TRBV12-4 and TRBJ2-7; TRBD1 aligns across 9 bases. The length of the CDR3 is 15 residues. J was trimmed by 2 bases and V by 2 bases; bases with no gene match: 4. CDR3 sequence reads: CASSLKGQGTYEQYF. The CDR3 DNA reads TGTGCCAGCAGTTTAAAGGGACAGGGCACCTACGAGCAGTACTTC.

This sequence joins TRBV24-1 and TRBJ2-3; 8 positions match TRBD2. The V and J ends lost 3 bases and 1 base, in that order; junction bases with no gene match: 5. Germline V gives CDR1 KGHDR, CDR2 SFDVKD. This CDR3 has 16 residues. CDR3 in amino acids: CATSDQVGGGTDTQYF. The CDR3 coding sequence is TGTGCCACCAGTGATCAGGTCGGGGGGGGCACAGATACGCAGTATTTT.

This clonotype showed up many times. CDR3 sequence (DNA): TGCGCCAGCAGCTTGGCCGCAGGGAGCTCCTACGAGCAGTACTTC. Encoded protein: CASSLAAGSSYEQYF. This chain connects TRBV5-1 to TRBJ2-7; D is perhaps TRBD1 or TRBD2 (5 bases each). The V end was cut by 0 bases, the J end by 0 bases, with 10 bases between. The CDR3 runs to 15 residues. Germline CDR1 reads SGHRS; CDR2 reads YFSETQ.

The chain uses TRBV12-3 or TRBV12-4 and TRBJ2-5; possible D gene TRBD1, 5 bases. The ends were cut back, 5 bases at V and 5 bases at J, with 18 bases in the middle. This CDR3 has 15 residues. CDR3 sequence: CASSADSEAGETQYF. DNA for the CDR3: TGTGCCAGCAGTGCCGACAGTGAGGCTGGGGAGACCCAGTACTTC.

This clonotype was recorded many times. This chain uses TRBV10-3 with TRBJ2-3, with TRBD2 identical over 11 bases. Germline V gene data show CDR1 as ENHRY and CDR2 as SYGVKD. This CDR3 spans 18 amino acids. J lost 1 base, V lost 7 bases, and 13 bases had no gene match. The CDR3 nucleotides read TGTGCCATCAAGCAAAATTTACTAGCGGGGGAGCGCACAGATACGCAGTATTTT. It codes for CAIKQNLLAGERTDTQYF.

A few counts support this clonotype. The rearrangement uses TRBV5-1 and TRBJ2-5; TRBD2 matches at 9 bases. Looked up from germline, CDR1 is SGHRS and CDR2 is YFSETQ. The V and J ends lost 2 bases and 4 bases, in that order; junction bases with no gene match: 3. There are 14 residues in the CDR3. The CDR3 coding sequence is TGCGCCAGCAGCTTCGCACTAGCGGGAGAGACCCAGTACTTC. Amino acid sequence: CASSFALAGETQYF.

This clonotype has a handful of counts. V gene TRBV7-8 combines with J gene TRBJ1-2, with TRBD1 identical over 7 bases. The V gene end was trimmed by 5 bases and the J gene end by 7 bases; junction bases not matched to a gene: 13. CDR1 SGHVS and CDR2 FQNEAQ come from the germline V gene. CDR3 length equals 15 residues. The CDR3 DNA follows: TGTGCCAGCAGCCCAACCTTGGACAGGTTCTTTGGCTACACCTTC. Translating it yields CASSPTLDRFFGYTF.

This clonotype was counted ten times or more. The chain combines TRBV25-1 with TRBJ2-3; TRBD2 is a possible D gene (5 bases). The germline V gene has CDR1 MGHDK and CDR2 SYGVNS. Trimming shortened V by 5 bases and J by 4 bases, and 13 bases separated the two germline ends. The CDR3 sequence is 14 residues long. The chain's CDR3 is CASSPLGAADTQYF. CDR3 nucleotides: TGTGCCAGCAGTCCGCTGGGAGCAGCAGATACGCAGTATTTT.